A selection of T cell receptor beta chains follows, all from one sample in a study of cytotoxic CD8 clonotypes in ibrutinib-treated CLL. TCRdb's copy holds only in-frame clones and misses some; the assay was immunoSEQ multiplex PCR. The table records some 300,000 clones, more than 65% of them present only once. The sample here was PBMCs, taken before ibrutinib treatment. Every receptor here comes from a human donor with chronic lymphocytic leukemia. The CDR3 runs from the conserved cysteine through the conserved F or W. A D gene is named only where the DNA matches it firmly. Some rows have no size entry. The others give once, few or many, or a class for an expanded clone.

>-|TRBJ2-1|-|TRBV19
CASSTRGPSSYNEQFF
TGTGCCAGTAGTACCAGGGGACCGAGCTCCTACAATGAGCAGTTCTTC
>TRBD2|TRBJ2-5|-|TRBV28
CASSWGLAGEAETQYF
TGTGCCAGCAGTTGGGGACTAGCGGGAGAGGCAGAGACCCAGTACTTC
>-|TRBJ2-3|-|TRBV30
CAWSVISTDTQYF
TGTGCCTGGAGTGTAATTAGCACAGATACGCAGTATTTT
>-|TRBJ1-1|-|TRBV28
CAIIGYLGTEAFF
TGTGCCATCATAGGATATTTGGGCACTGAAGCTTTCTTT
>TRBD2|TRBJ2-7|-|TRBV7-9
CASSFQRGYYEQYF
TGTGCCAGCAGCTTCCAGCGGGGGTACTACGAGCAGTACTTC
>TRBD1|TRBJ1-2|-|TRBV5-1
CASSLVGTGGLFPSNYGYTF
TGCGCCAGCAGCTTGGTAGGGACAGGGGGTCTTTTCCCGTCTAACTATGGCTACACCTTC
>-|TRBJ2-3|-|TRBV7-2
CASSLGPTIDTQYF
TGTGCCAGCAGCTTAGGCCCGACTATAGATACGCAGTATTTT
>-|TRBJ2-5|once|TRBV9
CASSVGPGGQETQYF
TGTGCCAGCAGCGTAGGCCCCGGGGGCCAAGAGACCCAGTACTTC
>-|TRBJ2-1|-|TRBV5-6
CASSYGAGYNEQFF
TGTGCCAGCAGCTACGGGGCGGGGTACAATGAGCAGTTCTTC
>TRBD1|TRBJ1-3|few|TRBV6-5
CATHREGANTIYF
TGTGCCACCCACCGGGAGGGGGCAAACACCATATATTTT
>TRBD2|TRBJ2-7|-|TRBV29-1
CSARLTAAGGPSYEQYF
TGCAGCGCCCGTCTCACTGCCGCGGGAGGGCCCTCCTACGAGCAGTACTTC
>TRBD2|TRBJ2-3|-|TRBV28
CASSFLAGGQYF
TGTGCCAGCAGTTTTCTGGCGGGAGGTCAGTATTTT
>TRBD1|TRBJ1-5|-|TRBV4-1
CASSQPKKKGTGYSNQPQHF
TGCGCCAGCAGCCAACCTAAAAAAAAAGGGACAGGGTATAGCAATCAGCCCCAGCATTTT
>-|TRBJ2-5|few|TRBV18
CASSPRRGANQETQYF
TGTGCCAGCTCACCTCGCCGGGGGGCGAACCAAGAGACCCAGTACTTC
>-|TRBJ1-2|-|TRBV27
CASSLFLGYGYTF
TGTGCCAGCAGTTTATTTTTAGGGTATGGCTACACCTTC
>-|TRBJ2-1|-|TRBV20-1
CSARRGNEQFF
TGCAGTGCCCGGAGGGGGAATGAGCAGTTCTTC
>TRBD2|TRBJ2-7|-|TRBV25-1
CASSEYPGSGRKEQYF
TGTGCCAGCAGTGAATATCCGGGTAGCGGGAGAAAAGAGCAGTACTTC
>TRBD2|TRBJ2-2|-|TRBV19
CASSMGLAGSTGELFF
TGTGCCAGTAGTATGGGACTAGCGGGATCCACCGGGGAGCTGTTTTTT
>TRBD1|TRBJ2-1|-|TRBV27
CASSLGQGGNNEQFF
TGTGCCAGCAGTTTGGGACAGGGGGGAAACAATGAGCAGTTCTTC
>TRBD1|TRBJ2-7|-|TRBV4-3
CASSLHPGTGSYEQYF
TGCGCCAGCAGCCTTCATCCCGGGACAGGGTCCTACGAGCAGTACTTC
>-|TRBJ1-1|-|TRBV7-8
CASSLDASYNEAFF
TGTGCCAGCAGCTTAGACGCGAGCTACAATGAAGCTTTCTTT
>TRBD2|TRBJ2-1|few|TRBV4-1
CASSQRTSGYNEQFF
TGCGCCAGCAGCCAACGGACTAGCGGCTACAATGAGCAGTTCTTC
>-|TRBJ2-7|-|TRBV7-9
CASSSPLARTYEQYF
TGTGCCAGCAGCTCCCCTCTAGCCCGAACCTACGAGCAGTACTTC
>-|TRBJ2-3|-|TRBV18
CASSPPVGTQGDTQYF
TGTGCCAGCTCACCCCCCGTGGGGACTCAGGGAGATACGCAGTATTTT
>TRBD1|TRBJ1-5|-|TRBV19
CASSRLGQGHPQHF
TGTGCCAGTAGTAGATTGGGACAGGGTCACCCCCAGCATTTT
>TRBD2|TRBJ2-3|-|TRBV11-2
CASSFQSGGSTDTQYF
TGTGCCAGCAGCTTTCAAAGCGGGGGAAGCACAGATACGCAGTATTTT